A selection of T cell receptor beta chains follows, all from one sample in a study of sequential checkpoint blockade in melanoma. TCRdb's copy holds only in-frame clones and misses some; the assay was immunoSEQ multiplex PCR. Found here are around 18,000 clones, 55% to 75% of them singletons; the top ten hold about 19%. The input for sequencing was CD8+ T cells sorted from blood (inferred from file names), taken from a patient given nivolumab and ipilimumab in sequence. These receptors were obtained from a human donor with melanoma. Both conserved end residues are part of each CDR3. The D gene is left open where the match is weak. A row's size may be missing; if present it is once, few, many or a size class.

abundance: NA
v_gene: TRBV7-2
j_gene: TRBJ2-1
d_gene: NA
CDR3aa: CASSTPGLAFYNEQFF
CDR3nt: TGTGCCAGCAGCACACCGGGATTAGCTTTTTACAATGAGCAGTTCTTC

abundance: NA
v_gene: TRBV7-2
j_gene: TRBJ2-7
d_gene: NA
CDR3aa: CASSRLGLNEQYF
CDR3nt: TGTGCCAGCAGCCGCCTGGGGCTCAACGAGCAGTACTTC

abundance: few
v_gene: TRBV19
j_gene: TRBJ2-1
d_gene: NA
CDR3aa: CASSIAQDNEQFF
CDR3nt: TGTGCCAGTAGTATAGCTCAGGACAATGAGCAGTTCTTC

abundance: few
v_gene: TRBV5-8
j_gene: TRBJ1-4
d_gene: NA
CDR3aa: CASSSLTALTTNEKLFF
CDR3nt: TGTGCCAGCAGCTCACTGACAGCCCTTACAACTAATGAAAAACTGTTTTTT

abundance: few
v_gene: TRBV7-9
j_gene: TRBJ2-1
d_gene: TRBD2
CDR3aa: CASSLPTSGFSYNEQFF
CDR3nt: TGTGCCAGCAGCTTACCGACTAGCGGGTTTTCCTACAATGAGCAGTTCTTC

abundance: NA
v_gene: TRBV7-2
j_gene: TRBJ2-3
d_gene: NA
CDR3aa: CASSSPRTDSTDTQYF
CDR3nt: TGTGCCAGCAGCTCACCGCGGACAGACAGCACAGATACGCAGTATTTT

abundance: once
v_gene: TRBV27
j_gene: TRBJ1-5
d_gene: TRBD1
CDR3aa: CASSSGTGRAQPQHF
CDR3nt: TGTGCCAGCAGTTCCGGGACAGGGAGGGCTCAGCCCCAGCATTTT

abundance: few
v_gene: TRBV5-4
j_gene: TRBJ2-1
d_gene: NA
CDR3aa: CASSQGLHNEQFF
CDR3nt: TGTGCCAGCAGCCAGGGCCTACACAATGAGCAGTTCTTC

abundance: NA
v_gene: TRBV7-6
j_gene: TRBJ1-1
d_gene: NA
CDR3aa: CASSLGGANTEAFF
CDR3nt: TGTGCCAGCAGCTTGGGGGGGGCGAACACTGAAGCTTTCTTT

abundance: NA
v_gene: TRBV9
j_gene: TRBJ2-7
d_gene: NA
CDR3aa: CASSPNGDFYEQYF
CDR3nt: TGTGCCAGCAGCCCAAACGGAGATTTCTACGAGCAGTACTTC

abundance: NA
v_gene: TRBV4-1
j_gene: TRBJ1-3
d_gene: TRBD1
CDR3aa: CASSQEFEDRALGENTIYF
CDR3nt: TGCGCCAGCAGCCAAGAATTCGAAGACAGGGCCCTCGGAGAGAACACCATATATTTT

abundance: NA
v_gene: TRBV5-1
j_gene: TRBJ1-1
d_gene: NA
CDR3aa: CASSLGLDSLNTEAFF
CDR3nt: TGCGCCAGCAGCTTGGGGCTGGACAGTTTGAACACTGAAGCTTTCTTT

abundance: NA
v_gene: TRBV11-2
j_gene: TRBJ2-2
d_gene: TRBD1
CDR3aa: CASSDTGTANTGELFF
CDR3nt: TGTGCCAGCAGCGACACCGGGACAGCGAACACCGGGGAGCTGTTTTTT

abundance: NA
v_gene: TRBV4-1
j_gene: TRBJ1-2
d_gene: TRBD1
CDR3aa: CASSQEARDRVPGYTF
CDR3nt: TGCGCCAGCAGCCAAGAGGCCCGGGACAGGGTGCCCGGCTACACCTTC

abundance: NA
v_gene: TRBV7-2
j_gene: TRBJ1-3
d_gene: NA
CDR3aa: CASSHQGQALGNTIYF
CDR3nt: TGTGCCAGCAGCCACCAAGGTCAGGCGCTAGGAAACACCATATATTTT

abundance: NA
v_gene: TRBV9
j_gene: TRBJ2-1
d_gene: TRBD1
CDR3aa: CASSPHPGTGGNEQFF
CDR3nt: TGTGCCAGCAGCCCTCATCCCGGGACAGGGGGCAATGAGCAGTTCTTC

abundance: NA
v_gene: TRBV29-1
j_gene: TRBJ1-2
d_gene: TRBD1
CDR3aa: CSVPGTGYGYTF
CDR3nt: TGCAGCGTGCCGGGGACAGGGTATGGCTACACCTTC

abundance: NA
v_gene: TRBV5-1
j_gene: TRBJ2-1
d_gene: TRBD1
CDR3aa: CASSGGQVSYNEQFF
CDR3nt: TGCGCCAGCAGCGGAGGACAGGTCTCCTACAATGAGCAGTTCTTC

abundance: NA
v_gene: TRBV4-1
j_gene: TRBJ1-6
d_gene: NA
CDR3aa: CASSQVQSHIHSPLHF
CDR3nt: TGCGCCAGCAGCCAAGTCCAATCCCACATTCATTCACCCCTCCACTTT

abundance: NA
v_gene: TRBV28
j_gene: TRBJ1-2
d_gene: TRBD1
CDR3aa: CASSLAKVGQGPTNYGYTF
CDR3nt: TGTGCCAGCAGTTTAGCTAAGGTGGGACAGGGGCCAACTAACTATGGCTACACCTTC

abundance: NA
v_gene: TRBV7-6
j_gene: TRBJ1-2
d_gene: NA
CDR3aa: CASSLTSDSFYGYTF
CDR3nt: TGTGCCAGCAGCTTGACCTCCGATAGCTTCTATGGCTACACCTTC

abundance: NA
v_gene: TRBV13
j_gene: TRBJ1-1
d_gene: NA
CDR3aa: CASSLGHTNPNTEAFF
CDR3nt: TGTGCCAGCAGCTTAGGGCACACCAACCCGAACACTGAAGCTTTCTTT

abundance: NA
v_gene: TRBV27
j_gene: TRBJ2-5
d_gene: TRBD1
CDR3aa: CASRATGQETQYF
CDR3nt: TGTGCCAGCAGGGCGACAGGGCAGGAGACCCAGTACTTC

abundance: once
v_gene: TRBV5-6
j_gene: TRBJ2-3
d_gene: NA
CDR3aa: CASSLGTTTSTDTQYF
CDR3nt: TGTGCCAGCAGCTTGGGGACTACTACTAGCACAGATACGCAGTATTTT

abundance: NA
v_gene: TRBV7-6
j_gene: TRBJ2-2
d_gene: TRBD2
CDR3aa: CASSLAAGTRDTGELFF
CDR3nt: TGTGCCAGCAGCTTAGCTGCCGGGACTAGAGACACCGGGGAGCTGTTTTTT

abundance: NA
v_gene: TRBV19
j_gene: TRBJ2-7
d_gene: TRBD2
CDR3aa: CASSIAGGSEQYF
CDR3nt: TGTGCCAGTAGTATAGCGGGAGGATCCGAGCAGTACTTC

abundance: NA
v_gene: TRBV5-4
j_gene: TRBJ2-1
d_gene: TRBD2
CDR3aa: CASSWGGRGGLDEQFF
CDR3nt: TGTGCCAGCAGCTGGGGAGGGCGGGGGGGCCTCGATGAGCAGTTCTTC

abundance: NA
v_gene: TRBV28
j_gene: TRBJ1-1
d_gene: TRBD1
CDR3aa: CASSFAVPGQGEGTEAFF
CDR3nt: TGTGCCAGCAGTTTTGCCGTCCCGGGACAGGGGGAGGGCACTGAAGCTTTCTTT

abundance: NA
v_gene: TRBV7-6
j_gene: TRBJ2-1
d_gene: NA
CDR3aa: CASSLTGTIVLF
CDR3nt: TGTGCCAGCAGCCTTACCGGGACAATTGTGCTCTTC

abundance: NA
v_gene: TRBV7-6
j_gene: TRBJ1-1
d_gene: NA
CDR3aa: CASSIGLFVTEAFF
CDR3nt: TGTGCCAGCAGCATTGGACTCTTTGTCACTGAAGCTTTCTTT

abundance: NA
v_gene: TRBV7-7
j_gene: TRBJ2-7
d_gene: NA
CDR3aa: CASSLISHVSSYEQYF
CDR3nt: TGTGCTAGCAGCCTGATCAGTCATGTAAGCTCCTACGAGCAGTACTTC

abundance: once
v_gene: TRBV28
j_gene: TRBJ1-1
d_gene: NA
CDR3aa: CASSLAPWYMTEAFF
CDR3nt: TGTGCCAGCAGTCTAGCCCCCTGGTATATGACTGAAGCTTTCTTT

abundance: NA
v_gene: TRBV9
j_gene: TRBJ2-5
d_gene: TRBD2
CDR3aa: CASSASGTSGLWSGTQYF
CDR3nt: TGTGCCAGCAGCGCCTCCGGGACTAGCGGGCTCTGGTCAGGGACCCAGTACTTC